This is a list of T cell receptor beta chains from one sample in a study of siplizumab effects on memory and regulatory T cells. Assay used: immunoSEQ multiplex PCR; TCRdb lists only in-frame clones, some missing. The data show approximately 100,000 clones, about 91% seen once. The sequenced sample consisted of Tregs sorted from blood. Receptors originate from a human donor in good health. Both conserved end residues are part of each CDR3. D genes are given only for firm matches. Clone size is stated in some rows and not others, as once, few, many or a class when expanded.

d_call	clone_size	v_call	j_call	cdr3_nt	cdr3_aa
-	-	TRBV7-9	TRBJ1-1	TGTGCCAGCAGCTTAGGAACGCAGAACACTGAAGCTTTCTTT	CASSLGTQNTEAFF
-	once	TRBV6-4	TRBJ2-2	TGTGCCAGCAGGGCACAGGGTGTGGACACCGGGGAGCTGTTTTTT	CASRAQGVDTGELFF
TRBD1	-	TRBV7-9	TRBJ2-1	TGTGCCAGCAGCTCAGGGACAGGGCACGGTGAGCAGTTCTTC	CASSSGTGHGEQFF
-	few	TRBV2	TRBJ1-1	TGTGCCAGCAGTGAAGTCCGGAAAGCTTTCTTT	CASSEVRKAFF
-	few	TRBV28	TRBJ1-5	TGTGCCAGCAGTTTTGGTGACACGAGGGGAATAACTCAGCCCCAGCATTTT	CASSFGDTRGITQPQHF
TRBD1	-	TRBV7-2	TRBJ2-2	TGTGCCAGCAGTTTCAACAGGGGTGGGACCGGGGAGCTGTTTTTT	CASSFNRGGTGELFF
-	-	TRBV28	TRBJ2-1	TGTGCCAGCAGTTTTGACAGGAGAGTCTACAATGAGCAGTTCTTC	CASSFDRRVYNEQFF
-	once	TRBV12-5	TRBJ2-5	TGTGCTAGTGGTTTACGGAACACCCTACAAGAGACCCAGTACTTC	CASGLRNTLQETQYF
-	-	TRBV28	TRBJ2-7	TGTGCCAGCAGTTTGGGCGGAGTCTACGAGCAGTACTTC	CASSLGGVYEQYF
-	-	TRBV19	TRBJ1-5	TGTGCCAGTAGTATAGTGGGGTCGGGGAAGCATTTT	CASSIVGSGKHF
-	-	TRBV5-8	TRBJ2-2	TGTGCCAGCAGACTTAAAGCGGGCGCGAACACCGGGGAGCTGTTTTTT	CASRLKAGANTGELFF
TRBD2	-	TRBV5-6	TRBJ2-7	TGTGCCAGCAGCCCTCCTAGCGGGAGTTCATACGAGCAGTACTTC	CASSPPSGSSYEQYF
TRBD2	-	TRBV5-3	TRBJ2-1	TGTGCCAGAAGCTTGGCCAGCGGGAGCCCCTACAATGAGCAGTTCTTC	CARSLASGSPYNEQFF
-	-	TRBV28	TRBJ2-6	TGTGCCAGCACTGGGTCGGTGGCTGGGGCCAACGTCCTGACTTTC	CASTGSVAGANVLTF
-	-	TRBV7-9	TRBJ1-1	TGTGCCAGCAGCTTAGGGGCGGTGAACACTGAAGCTTTCTTT	CASSLGAVNTEAFF
-	-	TRBV7-3	TRBJ2-2	TGTGCCAGCAGCTTATTTGCGGGGAACACCGGGGAGCTGTTTTTT	CASSLFAGNTGELFF
TRBD1	few	TRBV7-6	TRBJ2-7	TGTGCCAGCAGCTCGGGACAGGGGGCGGGCGAGCAGTACTTC	CASSSGQGAGEQYF
TRBD1	-	TRBV11-3	TRBJ2-1	TGTGCCAGCAGCTTAGGGGGACAGTTTAATGAGCAGTTCTTC	CASSLGGQFNEQFF
-	-	TRBV18	TRBJ2-7	TGTGCCAGCTCACCAATGGCATACGAGCAGTACTTC	CASSPMAYEQYF
TRBD2	-	TRBV19	TRBJ2-2	TGTGCCAGTCGGCGGGAGGGCCTTTACGGGGAGCTGTTTTTT	CASRREGLYGELFF
-	-	TRBV15	TRBJ1-1	TGTGCCACCAGCAGAGATCGTGGGAACACTGAAGCTTTCTTT	CATSRDRGNTEAFF
TRBD2	-	TRBV11-2	TRBJ2-3	TGTGCCAGCAGCTTAGTAGCGGGAGTAGATACGCAGTATTTT	CASSLVAGVDTQYF
-	-	TRBV11-2	TRBJ2-1	TGTGCCAGCAGCTCACCCGGGTCCTACAATGAGCAGTTCTTC	CASSSPGSYNEQFF
-	-	TRBV15	TRBJ1-1	TGTGCCACCAGCAGAGGGGAGGGTAGGGGCACTGAAGCTTTCTTT	CATSRGEGRGTEAFF
-	-	TRBV19	TRBJ2-1	TGTGCCAGTAGCTTCACTCAGGGTGAGCAGTTCTTC	CASSFTQGEQFF
-	-	TRBV11-2	TRBJ2-1	TGTGCCAGCAGTTCGGGCCGACACAATGAGCAGTTCTTC	CASSSGRHNEQFF
TRBD2	-	TRBV10-3	TRBJ2-3	TGTGCCATCAGGGGAGCCCTAGCGGGGAACACAGATACGCAGTATTTT	CAIRGALAGNTDTQYF
TRBD2	-	TRBV5-5	TRBJ2-5	TGTGCCAGCAGCTTAGGACTAGCGGGAGGAGGAGAGACCCAGTACTTC	CASSLGLAGGGETQYF
-	-	TRBV12-5	TRBJ2-5	TGTGCTAGTGGTTTGAGGTGGGACTTGCAAGAGACCCAGTACTTC	CASGLRWDLQETQYF
TRBD1	-	TRBV7-9	TRBJ1-3	TGTGCCAGCAGCTTAGTCGCCGGACAGGGTGGACGAAACACCATATATTTT	CASSLVAGQGGRNTIYF
-	-	TRBV7-4	TRBJ1-1	TGTGCCAGCGTTCACTCAAAACCGAACACTGAAGCTTTCTTT	CASVHSKPNTEAFF
TRBD1	many	TRBV4-1	TRBJ1-5	TGCGCCAGCAGCCAAATGCAGGGGGCGGGTCAGCCCCAGCATTTT	CASSQMQGAGQPQHF
TRBD1	-	TRBV2	TRBJ2-7	TGTGCCAGCAGTGAACCCGGACAGGTCGCCTACGAGCAGTACTTC	CASSEPGQVAYEQYF
-	-	TRBV6-5	TRBJ2-3	TGTGCCAGCAGTTGGGAACAGGAGACAGATACGCAGTATTTT	CASSWEQETDTQYF
-	-	TRBV28	TRBJ2-3	TGTGCCAGCAGTACCCTGGGGGTCTACGGCACAGATACGCAGTATTTT	CASSTLGVYGTDTQYF
TRBD1	-	TRBV6-1	TRBJ1-2	TGTGCCAGCAGACCACAGGGGAACTATGGCTACACCTTC	CASRPQGNYGYTF
-	-	TRBV7-9	TRBJ1-6	TGTGCCGCAGCAGGAAGGTTGGCTAATTCACCCCTCCACTTT	CAAAGRLANSPLHF
-	-	TRBV20-1	TRBJ1-1	TGCAGTGCTATCGTTGGTTTCTTT	CSAIVGFF
-	-	TRBV11-1	TRBJ2-7	TGTGCCAGCAGCTTGCGGACTCTTCAAGGTTACGAGCAGTACTTC	CASSLRTLQGYEQYF
-	-	TRBV7-9	TRBJ1-5	TGTGCCAGCAGCCCCTCCAATGGGGGGATCAATCAGCCCCAGCATTTT	CASSPSNGGINQPQHF
TRBD1	-	TRBV19	TRBJ1-5	TGTGCCAGTAGTATCTACCGACAGGGGAATCAGCCCCAGCATTTT	CASSIYRQGNQPQHF
-	-	TRBV7-8	TRBJ1-1	TGTGCCAGCAGCTTAGTGGCAGGCAACACTGAAGCTTTCTTT	CASSLVAGNTEAFF